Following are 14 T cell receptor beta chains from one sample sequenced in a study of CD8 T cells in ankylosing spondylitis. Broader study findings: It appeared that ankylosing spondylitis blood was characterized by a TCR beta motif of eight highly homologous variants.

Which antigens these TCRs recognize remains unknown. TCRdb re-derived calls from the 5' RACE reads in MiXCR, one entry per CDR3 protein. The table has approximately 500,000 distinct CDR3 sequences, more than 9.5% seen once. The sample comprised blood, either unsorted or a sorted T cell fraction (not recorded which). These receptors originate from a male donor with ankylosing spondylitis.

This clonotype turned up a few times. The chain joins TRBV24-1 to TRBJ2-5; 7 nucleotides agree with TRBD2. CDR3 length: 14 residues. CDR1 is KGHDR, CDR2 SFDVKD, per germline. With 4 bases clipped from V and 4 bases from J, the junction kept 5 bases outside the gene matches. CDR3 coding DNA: TGTGCCACCAGTGACCCGAGGGAGGGAGAGACCCAGTACTTC. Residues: CATSDPREGETQYF.

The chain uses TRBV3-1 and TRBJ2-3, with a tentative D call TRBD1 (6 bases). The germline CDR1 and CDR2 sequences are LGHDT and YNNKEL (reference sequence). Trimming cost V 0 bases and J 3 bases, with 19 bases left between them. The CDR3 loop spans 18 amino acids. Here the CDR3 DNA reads TGTGCCAGCAGCCAAGATTGGTGGAAGTCAGGGGATACAGATACGCAGTATTTT. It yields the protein CASSQDWWKSGDTDTQYF.

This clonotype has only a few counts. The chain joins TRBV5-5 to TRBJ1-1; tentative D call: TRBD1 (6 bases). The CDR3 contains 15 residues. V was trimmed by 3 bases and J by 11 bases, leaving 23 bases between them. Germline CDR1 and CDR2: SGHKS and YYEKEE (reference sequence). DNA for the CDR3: TGTGCCAGCAGCTATCAGGGGACCTCGACAAGTGGGGCTTTCTTT. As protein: CASSYQGTSTSGAFF.

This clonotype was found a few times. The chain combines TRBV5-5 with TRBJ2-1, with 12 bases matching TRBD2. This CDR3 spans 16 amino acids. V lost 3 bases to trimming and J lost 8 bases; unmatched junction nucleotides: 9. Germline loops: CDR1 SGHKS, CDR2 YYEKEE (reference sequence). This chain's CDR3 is CASSYARTSGDDEQFF. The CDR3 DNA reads TGTGCCAGCAGCTACGCTCGGACTAGCGGGGATGATGAGCAGTTCTTC.

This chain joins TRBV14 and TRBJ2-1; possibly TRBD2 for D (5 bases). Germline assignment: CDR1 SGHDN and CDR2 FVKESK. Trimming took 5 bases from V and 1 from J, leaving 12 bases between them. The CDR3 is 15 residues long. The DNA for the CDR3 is TGTGCCAGCAGCTCTGGACTTACGTCCTACAATGAGCAGTTCTTC. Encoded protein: CASSSGLTSYNEQFF.

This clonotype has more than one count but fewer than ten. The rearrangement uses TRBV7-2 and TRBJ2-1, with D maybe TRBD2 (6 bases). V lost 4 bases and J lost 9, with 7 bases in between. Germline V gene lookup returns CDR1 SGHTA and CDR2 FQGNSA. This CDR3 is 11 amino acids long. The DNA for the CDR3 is TGTGCCAGCAGCTCGACTAGTGAGCAGTTCTTC. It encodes CASSSTSEQFF.

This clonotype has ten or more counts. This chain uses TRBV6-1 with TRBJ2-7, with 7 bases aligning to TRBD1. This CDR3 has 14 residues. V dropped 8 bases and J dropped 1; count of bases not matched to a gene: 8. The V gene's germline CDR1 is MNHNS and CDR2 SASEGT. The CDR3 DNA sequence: TGTGCCAGCGGTGGGACAGATGCTTCCTACGAGCAGTACTTC. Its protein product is CASGGTDASYEQYF.

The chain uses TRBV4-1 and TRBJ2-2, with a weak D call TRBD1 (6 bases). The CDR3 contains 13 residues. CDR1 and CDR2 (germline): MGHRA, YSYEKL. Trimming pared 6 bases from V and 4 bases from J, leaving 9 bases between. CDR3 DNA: TGCGCCAGCAGTTACAGGGTCACCGGGGAGCTGTTTTTT. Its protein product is CASSYRVTGELFF.

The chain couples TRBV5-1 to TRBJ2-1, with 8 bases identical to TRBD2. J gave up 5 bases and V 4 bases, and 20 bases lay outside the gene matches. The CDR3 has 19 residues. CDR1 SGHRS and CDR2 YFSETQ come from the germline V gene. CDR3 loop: CASSRGGWTSQKGDNEQFF. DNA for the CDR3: TGCGCCAGCAGCAGGGGAGGGTGGACTAGCCAAAAGGGGGACAATGAGCAGTTCTTC.

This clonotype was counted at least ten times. The CDR3 sequence is CASSFERYTEAFF. The CDR3 coding sequence is TGTGCCAGCAGTTTTGAGCGATACACTGAAGCTTTCTTT. The chain is built from TRBV27 and TRBJ1-1; D unresolved. Trimming removed 3 bases from V and 3 bases from J, with 8 bases in between. The CDR3 spans 13 residues. CDR1 is MNHEY and CDR2 is SMNVEV in the germline V gene (reference sequence).

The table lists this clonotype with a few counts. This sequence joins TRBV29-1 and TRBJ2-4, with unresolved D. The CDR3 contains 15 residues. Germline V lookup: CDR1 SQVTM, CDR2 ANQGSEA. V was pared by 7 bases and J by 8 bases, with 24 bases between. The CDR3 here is CSALNDPLMYDIQYF. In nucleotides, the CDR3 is TGCAGCGCCCTTAACGATCCGCTCATGTACGACATTCAGTACTTC.

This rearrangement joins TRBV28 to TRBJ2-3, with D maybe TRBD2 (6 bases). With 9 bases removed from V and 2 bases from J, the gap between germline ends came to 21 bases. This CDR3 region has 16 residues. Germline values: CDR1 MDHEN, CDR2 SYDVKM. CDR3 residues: CASTDPRGRATDTQYF. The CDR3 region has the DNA TGTGCCAGTACCGATCCGCGGGGAAGGGCCACAGATACGCAGTATTTT.

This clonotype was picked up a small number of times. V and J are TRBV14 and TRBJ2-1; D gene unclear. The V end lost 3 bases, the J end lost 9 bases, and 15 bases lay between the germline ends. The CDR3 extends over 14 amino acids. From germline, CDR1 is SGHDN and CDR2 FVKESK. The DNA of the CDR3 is TGTGCCAGCAGCCAGGCGAGCCGGGCGACTGAGCAGTTCTTC. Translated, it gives CASSQASRATEQFF.

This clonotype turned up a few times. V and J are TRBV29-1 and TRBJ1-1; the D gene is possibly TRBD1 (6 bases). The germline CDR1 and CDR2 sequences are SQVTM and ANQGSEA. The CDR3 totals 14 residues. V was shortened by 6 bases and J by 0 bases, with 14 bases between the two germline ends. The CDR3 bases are TGCAGCGTCGAGCAAAGACAGGTGAACACTGAAGCTTTCTTT. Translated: CSVEQRQVNTEAFF.